The 5 T cell receptor beta chains below all came from one sample that was sequenced in a study of molecular identifiers for immune sequencing clone quantification. MiXCR, applied by TCRdb to the PCR reads, yields one record per CDR3 protein. The data show over 70,000 distinct CDR3 sequences, with roughly 23% seen just once and about 0.8% held by the top ten. Sequenced material: naive CD8+ T cells from blood, with Jurkat cell RNA spiked in. Specified subset: FACS-sorted CD8+CD4-CCR7+CD45RA+ naive T cells. These receptors all come from a human donor in good health. Some libraries in this study had Jurkat cell RNA spiked in.

This clonotype was seen a handful of times. The chain couples TRBV15 to TRBJ1-1; D call uncertain. Looked up from germline, CDR1 is LNHNV and CDR2 is YYDKDF (reference sequence). This CDR3 has 16 amino acids. Trimming left V 1 base short and J 3 bases short, with 15 bases between. The CDR3, as DNA: TGTGCCACCAGCAGAGTATTGGGAATAGGGTACACTGAAGCTTTCTTT. Translating gives CATSRVLGIGYTEAFF.

This clonotype was seen repeatedly, ten times or more. The J gene is TRBJ2-7, the V gene TRBV30; D gene uncertain. V was trimmed by 0 bases and J by 3 bases, leaving 3 bases between them. Germline V lookup: CDR1 GTSNPN, CDR2 SVGIG (reference sequence). The length of the CDR3 is 11 residues. The CDR3 here is CAWSVVYEQYF. The CDR3 nucleotides are TGTGCCTGGAGTGTGGTCTACGAGCAGTACTTC.

Comments on this clonotype: A much bigger clone sits one base away, suggesting this may be a read error. The J gene is TRBJ2-7, the V gene TRBV3-1; no clear D gene. Trimming pared 4 bases from V and 4 bases from J, leaving 11 bases between. Per germline, CDR1 LGHDT and CDR2 YNNKEL (reference sequence). This CDR3 is 13 amino acids long. The CDR3 coding sequence is TGTGCCAGCAGCCCAAGTCTGGCGTACGAGCAGTACTTC. Amino acids: CASSPSLAYEQYF.

In its sample, this clonotype was seen a few times. The chain employs TRBV5-4 and TRBJ2-2; D is unclear. Germline loops: CDR1 SGHNT, CDR2 YYREEE (reference sequence). V was shortened by 10 bases and J by 7 bases, with 8 bases between the two germline ends. The CDR3 is 10 residues long. This CDR3 is CAWGVGELFF. Here the CDR3 DNA reads TGTGCCTGGGGTGTCGGGGAGCTGTTTTTT.

With regard to this clonotype: A much larger clonotype is one base distant, so this may be a read error. This chain joins TRBV6-5 and TRBJ1-1; possibly TRBD1 for D (6 bases). V was trimmed by 2 bases and J by 4 bases, leaving 11 bases between them. Germline CDR1 and CDR2: MNHEY and SVGAGI. The length of the CDR3 is 14 residues. The CDR3 reads CASSYGGRSTEAFF. In nucleotides, the CDR3 is TGTGCCAGCAGTTACGGGGGGCGCAGCACTGAAGCTTTCTTT.